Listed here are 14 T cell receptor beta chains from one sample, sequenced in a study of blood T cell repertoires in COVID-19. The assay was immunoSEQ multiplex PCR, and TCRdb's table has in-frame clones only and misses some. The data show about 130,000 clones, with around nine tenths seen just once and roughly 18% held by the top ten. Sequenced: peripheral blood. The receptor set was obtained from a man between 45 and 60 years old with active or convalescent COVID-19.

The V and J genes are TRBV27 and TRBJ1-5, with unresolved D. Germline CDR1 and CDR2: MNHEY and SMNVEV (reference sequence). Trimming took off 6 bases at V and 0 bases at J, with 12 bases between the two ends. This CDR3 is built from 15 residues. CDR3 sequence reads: CASRNFGDSNQPQHF. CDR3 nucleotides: TGTGCCAGCAGGAATTTCGGGGATAGCAATCAGCCCCAGCATTTT.

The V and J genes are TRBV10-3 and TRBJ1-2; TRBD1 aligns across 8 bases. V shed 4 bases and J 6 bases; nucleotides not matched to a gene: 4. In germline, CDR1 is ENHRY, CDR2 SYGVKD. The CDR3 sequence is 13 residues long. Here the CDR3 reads CAISGDRGDGYTF. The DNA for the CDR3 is TGTGCCATCAGTGGCGACAGGGGCGATGGCTACACCTTC.

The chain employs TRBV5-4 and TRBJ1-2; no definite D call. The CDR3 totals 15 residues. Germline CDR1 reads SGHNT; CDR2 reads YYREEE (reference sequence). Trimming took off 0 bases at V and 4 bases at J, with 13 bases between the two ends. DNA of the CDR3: TGTGCCAGCAGCTTGGATCCCGGGGAAGGCTATGGCTACACCTTC. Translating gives CASSLDPGEGYGYTF.

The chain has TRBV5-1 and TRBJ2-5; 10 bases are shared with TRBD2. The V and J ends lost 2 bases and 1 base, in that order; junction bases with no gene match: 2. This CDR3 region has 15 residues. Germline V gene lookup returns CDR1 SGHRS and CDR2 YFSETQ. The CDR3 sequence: CASSFLAGVQETQYF. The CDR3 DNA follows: TGCGCCAGCAGCTTCCTAGCGGGGGTCCAAGAGACCCAGTACTTC.

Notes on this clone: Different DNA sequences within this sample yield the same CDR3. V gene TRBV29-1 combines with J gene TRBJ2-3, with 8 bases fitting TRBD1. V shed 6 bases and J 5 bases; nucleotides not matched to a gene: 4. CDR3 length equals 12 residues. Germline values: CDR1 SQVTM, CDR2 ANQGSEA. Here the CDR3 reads CSVGQGGDTQYF. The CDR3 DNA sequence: TGCAGCGTAGGACAGGGTGGAGATACGCAGTATTTT.

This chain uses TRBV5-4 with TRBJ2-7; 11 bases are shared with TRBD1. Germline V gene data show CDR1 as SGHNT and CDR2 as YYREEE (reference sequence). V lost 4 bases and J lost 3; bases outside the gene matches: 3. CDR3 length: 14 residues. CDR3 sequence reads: CASSIGTGGYEQYF. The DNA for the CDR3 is TGTGCCAGCAGCATTGGGACAGGGGGCTACGAGCAGTACTTC.

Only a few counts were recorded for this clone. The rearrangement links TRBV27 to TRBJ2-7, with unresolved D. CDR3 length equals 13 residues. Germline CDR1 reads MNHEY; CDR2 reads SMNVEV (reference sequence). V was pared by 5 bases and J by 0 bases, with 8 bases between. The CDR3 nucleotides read TGTGCCAGCAGTCTCCTCAGCTCCTACGAGCAGTACTTC. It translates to CASSLLSSYEQYF.

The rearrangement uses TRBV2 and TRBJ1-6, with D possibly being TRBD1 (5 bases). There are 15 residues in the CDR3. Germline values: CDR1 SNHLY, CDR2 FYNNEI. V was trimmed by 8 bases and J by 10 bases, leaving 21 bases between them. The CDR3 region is CASGGEPRAVSPLHF. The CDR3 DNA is TGTGCCAGCGGGGGGGAGCCGCGCGCTGTATCACCCCTCCACTTT.

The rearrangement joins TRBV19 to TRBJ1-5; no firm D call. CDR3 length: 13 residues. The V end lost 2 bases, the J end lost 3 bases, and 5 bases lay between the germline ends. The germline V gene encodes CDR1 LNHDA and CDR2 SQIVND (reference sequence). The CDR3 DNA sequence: TGTGCCAGTAGTATATATCTCAATCAGCCCCAGCATTTT. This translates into CASSIYLNQPQHF.

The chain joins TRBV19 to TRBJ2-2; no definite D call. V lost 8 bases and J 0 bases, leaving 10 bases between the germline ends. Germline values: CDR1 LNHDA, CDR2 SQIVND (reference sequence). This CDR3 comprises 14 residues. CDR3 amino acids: CASEGRSNTGELFF. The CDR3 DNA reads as TGTGCCAGTGAAGGCAGGTCGAACACCGGGGAGCTGTTTTTT. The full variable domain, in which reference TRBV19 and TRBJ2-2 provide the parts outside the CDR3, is DGGITQSPKYLFRKEGQNVTLSCEQNLNHDAMYWYRQDPGQGLRLIYYSQIVNDFQKGDIAEGYSVSREKKESFPLTVTSAQKNPTAFYLCASEGRSNTGELFFGEGSRLTVL.

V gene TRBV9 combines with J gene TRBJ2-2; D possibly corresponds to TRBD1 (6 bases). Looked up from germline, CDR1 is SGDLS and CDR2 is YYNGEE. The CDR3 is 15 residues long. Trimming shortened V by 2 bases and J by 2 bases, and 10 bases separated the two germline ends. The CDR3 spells CASSVVQGNTGELFF. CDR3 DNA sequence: TGTGCCAGCAGCGTCGTACAGGGAAACACCGGGGAGCTGTTTTTT.

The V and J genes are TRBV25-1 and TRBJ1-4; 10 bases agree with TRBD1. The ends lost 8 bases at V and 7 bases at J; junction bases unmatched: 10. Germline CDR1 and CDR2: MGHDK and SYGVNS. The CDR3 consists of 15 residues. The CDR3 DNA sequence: TGTGCCAGCGCCTTTCCGGGACAGGGGCGTGAAAAACTGTTTTTT. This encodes CASAFPGQGREKLFF.

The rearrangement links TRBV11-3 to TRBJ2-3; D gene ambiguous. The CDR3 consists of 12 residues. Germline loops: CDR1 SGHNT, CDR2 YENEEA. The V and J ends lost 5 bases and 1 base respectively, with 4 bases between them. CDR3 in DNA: TGTGCCAGCAGCCCGGGCACAGATACGCAGTATTTT. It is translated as CASSPGTDTQYF.

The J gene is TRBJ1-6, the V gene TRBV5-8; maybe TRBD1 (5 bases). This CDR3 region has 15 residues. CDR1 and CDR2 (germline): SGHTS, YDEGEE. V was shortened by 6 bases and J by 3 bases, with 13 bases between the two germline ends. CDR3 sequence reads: CASIQVRDYNSPLHF. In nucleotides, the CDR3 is TGTGCCAGCATCCAAGTCAGGGACTATAATTCACCCCTCCACTTT.